One sample yielded the 3 T cell receptor beta chains listed below, sequenced in a study of cytomegalovirus exposure and HLA in healthy donors. Primers for the PCR totalled 60 Vbeta and 13 Jbeta. The method was immunoSEQ multiplex PCR; TCRdb's version includes in-frame clones alone and lacks a portion of them. The data contain around 110,000 clones, 81% of them seen just once; the ten biggest clones take up about 3.9%. Sequencing was carried out using PBMCs. These receptors were obtained from a young woman in good health and CMV-seronegative.

This sequence joins TRBV7-2 and TRBJ1-1, with a weak D call TRBD1 (6 bases). Germline V CDR1 and CDR2: SGHTA, FQGNSA. Trimming left V 1 base short and J 6 bases short, with 15 bases between. This CDR3 is built from 15 residues. CDR3 sequence: CASSLDYRERAEAFF. CDR3 DNA sequence: TGTGCCAGCAGCTTAGATTACAGGGAGCGCGCTGAAGCTTTCTTT.

This clone was observed a single time. The rearrangement joins TRBV27 to TRBJ2-1; D might be TRBD1 (5 bases). The CDR3 extends over 15 amino acids. Germline values: CDR1 MNHEY, CDR2 SMNVEV (reference sequence). With 1 base removed from V and 2 bases from J, the gap between germline ends came to 9 bases. The CDR3 loop reads CASSLWSGTYNEQFF. CDR3 in DNA: TGTGCCAGCAGTTTATGGTCAGGGACCTACAATGAGCAGTTCTTC.

This clone appeared a single time. The chain uses TRBV19 and TRBJ2-1; D is unresolved. Germline-derived CDR1 and CDR2 are LNHDA and SQIVND (reference sequence). The CDR3 sequence is 14 residues long. V was cut by 3 bases and J by 3 bases, with 9 bases left in between. Written as DNA, the CDR3 is TGTGCCAGTAGTATCTCCGAGTACTACAATGAGCAGTTCTTC. This encodes CASSISEYYNEQFF.